The 12 T cell receptor beta chains below all came from one sample that was sequenced in a study of regulatory and conventional T cells in breast cancer. TCRdb processed the PCR reads anew with MiXCR; each CDR3 protein has one entry. The table records 15,000 or so distinct CDR3 sequences, 25% to 40% of them present only once. What was sequenced was conventional T cells from blood. These receptors were taken from a female donor in good health.

This clonotype was found a few times. The V call is TRBV7-2, the J call TRBJ2-1, with D possibly TRBD1 on 5 matching bases. The CDR3 length is 14 residues. Germline V gene data show CDR1 as SGHTA and CDR2 as FQGNSA. V was shortened by 5 bases and J by 8 bases, with 16 bases between the two germline ends. CDR3 amino acids: CASSKGQGWDEQFF. The CDR3 nucleotides read TGTGCCAGCAGCAAAGGGCAGGGCTGGGATGAGCAGTTCTTC.

Only one count was recorded for this clonotype. This rearrangement joins TRBV6-6 to TRBJ2-7; unclear D gene. This CDR3 is 11 amino acids long. V was cut by 4 bases and J by 3 bases, with 4 bases left in between. CDR1 MNHNY and CDR2 SVGAGI come from the germline V gene (reference sequence). The CDR3 DNA sequence: TGTGCCAGCAGTTTCCACTACGAGCAGTACTTC. Translated: CASSFHYEQYF.

This clonotype has ten or more counts. The chain carries TRBV6-5 and TRBJ2-3, with D possibly matching TRBD2 (5 bases). V was clipped by 2 bases and J by 6 bases, with 12 bases between them. From germline, CDR1 is MNHEY and CDR2 SVGAGI. The length of the CDR3 is 14 residues. The CDR3 DNA follows: TGTGCCAGCAGTTACGAGGGCCACCGGGATACGCAGTATTTT. As protein: CASSYEGHRDTQYF.

The J gene is TRBJ2-7, the V gene TRBV7-6; a weak D match, TRBD2 (6 bases). CDR1 and CDR2 (germline): SGHVS, FNYEAQ. Deletions cut 5 bases from V and 4 bases from J, with 12 bases between. The CDR3 is made up of 13 amino acids. The CDR3 bases are TGTGCCAGCAGCGGAGGGGAGACGTACGAGCAGTACTTC. Protein sequence: CASSGGETYEQYF. Supplemented by reference TRBV7-6 and TRBJ2-7, the full variable domain reads GAGVSQSPRYKVTKRGQDVALRCDPISGHVSLYWYRQALGQGPEFLTYFNYEAQQDKSGLPNDRFSAERPEGSISTLTIQRTEQRDSAMYRCASSGGETYEQYFGPGTRLTVT.

The rearrangement joins TRBV28 to TRBJ2-3, with 7 positions matching TRBD2. This CDR3 spans 14 amino acids. CDR1 is MDHEN, CDR2 SYDVKM, per germline. J lost 8 bases, V lost 3 bases, and 8 bases had no gene match. Here the CDR3 DNA reads TGTGCCAGCAGTTTCCCTAGCGGAGAAAGTACGCAGTATTTT. It encodes CASSFPSGESTQYF.

This clonotype has only a few counts. The chain employs TRBV3-1 and TRBJ1-1; no clear D. The ends were cut back, 1 base at V and 2 bases at J, with 2 bases in the middle. Germline CDR1 is LGHDT and CDR2 is YNNKEL (reference sequence). The CDR3 length is 12 residues. CDR3: CASSQANTEAFF. CDR3 coding DNA: TGTGCCAGCAGCCAAGCTAACACTGAAGCTTTCTTT.

The gene calls are TRBV28 and TRBJ2-7; possibly TRBD2 for D (6 bases). Germline V gene data show CDR1 as MDHEN and CDR2 as SYDVKM. The CDR3 spans 13 residues. The CDR3 loop is CSTGESPTYEQYF. The CDR3 coding sequence is TGTTCGACGGGGGAGTCGCCGACCTACGAGCAGTACTTC.

The chain is built from TRBV18 and TRBJ2-3, with D possibly called TRBD1 or TRBD2 (5 bases each). With 5 bases removed from V and 2 bases from J, the gap between germline ends came to 14 bases. Germline V gene data show CDR1 as KGHSH and CDR2 as LQKENI. This CDR3 comprises 15 residues. The CDR3 protein is CASSARDLLTDTQYF. DNA for the CDR3: TGTGCCAGCTCAGCCCGGGACCTCCTCACAGATACGCAGTATTTT.

This chain uses TRBV6-5 with TRBJ2-7, with 12 bases identical to TRBD2. Germline trimming cut 0 bases from V and 3 bases from J; bases unmatched to any gene: 3. Germline V lookup: CDR1 MNHEY, CDR2 SVGAGI. The CDR3 has 16 amino acids. CDR3 protein: CASSYSEGLAGYEQYF. The CDR3 nucleotides are TGTGCCAGCAGTTACTCGGAGGGACTAGCGGGCTACGAGCAGTACTTC.

Judged by abundance, this clonotype is medium-sized. This sequence joins TRBV6-6 and TRBJ1-1; D is uncertain. The CDR3 covers 12 residues. CDR1 and CDR2 from the germline V gene are MNHNY and SVGAGI (reference sequence). V was trimmed by 7 bases and J by 1 base, leaving 7 bases between them. Here the CDR3 reads CASTLGNTEAFF. CDR3 sequence (DNA): TGTGCCAGCACCCTCGGGAACACTGAAGCTTTCTTT.

This clonotype was recorded a few times. The CDR3 DNA sequence: TGTGCCAGCAGCTTAGAGGTTTCCTTACGTAGCGGGATTGGTTCTAACGGGGAGCTGTTTTTT. It codes for CASSLEVSLRSGIGSNGELFF. The V gene is TRBV7-8, the J gene TRBJ2-2, with 8 nucleotides matching TRBD2. This CDR3 is 21 amino acids long. V lost 1 base and J lost 7; bases outside the gene matches: 23. Germline V gene sequence: CDR1 SGHVS, CDR2 FQNEAQ.

This chain links TRBV7-9 with TRBJ2-2; D is uncertain. CDR1 and CDR2 (germline): SEHNR, FQNEAQ (reference sequence). This CDR3 spans 14 amino acids. The V end was cut by 3 bases, the J end by 2 bases, with 7 bases between. The CDR3 loop is CASSLDGNTGELFF. CDR3 bases: TGTGCCAGCAGCTTGGACGGCAACACCGGGGAGCTGTTTTTT.